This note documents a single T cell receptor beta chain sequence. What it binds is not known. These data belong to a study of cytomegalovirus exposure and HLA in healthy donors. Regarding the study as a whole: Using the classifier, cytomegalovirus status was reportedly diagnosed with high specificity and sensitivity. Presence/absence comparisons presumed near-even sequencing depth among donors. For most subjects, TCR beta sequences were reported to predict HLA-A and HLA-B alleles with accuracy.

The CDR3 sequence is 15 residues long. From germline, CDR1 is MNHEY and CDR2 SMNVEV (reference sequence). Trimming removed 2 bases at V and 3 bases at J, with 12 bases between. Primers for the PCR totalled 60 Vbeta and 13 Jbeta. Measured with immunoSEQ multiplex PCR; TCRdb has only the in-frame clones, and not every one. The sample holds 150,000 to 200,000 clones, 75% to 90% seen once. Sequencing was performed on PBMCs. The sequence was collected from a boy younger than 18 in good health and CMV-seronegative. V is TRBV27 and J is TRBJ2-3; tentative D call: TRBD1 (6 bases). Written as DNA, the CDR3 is TGTGCCAGCAGTTTAATTGGGGGCGAAACAGATACGCAGTATTTT. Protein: CASSLIGGETDTQYF.